This T cell receptor (beta chain) comes out of a study of primary melanoma T cells and metastatic recurrence (dated by TCRdb to the early 2020s). Looking at the study overall: The cohort consisted of around 180 primary melanomas of stage T2 to T4, each more than 1 mm thick. Whether T-cell fraction and T-cell repertoire clonality in primary melanoma tumors predicted patient outcome was tested in the study. Progression-free survival was the clinical outcome compared against the T-cell fraction measured by TCR beta sequencing. The sequencing-derived T-cell fraction was compared with histopathological grading of tumor-infiltrating lymphocytes.

The primary melanoma of each patient had been surgically resected and was considered potentially curable but at risk of metastatic recurrence. At the junction V is shortened by 6 bases and J by 0 bases, with 13 bases in between. CDR3 length: 15 amino acids, cysteine to phenylalanine. This entry keeps only the CDR3 DNA: 45 bases, framed from base 1. According to the germline V gene, CDR1 reads SGHNT and CDR2 reads YENEEA. With respect to this clone: The antigen this receptor binds is unknown. Nothing much larger sits one base from this clone, and base qualities are not available.

The research as a whole found: A T-cell fraction greater than 20% appeared to be protective whatever the ulceration status, mitotic rate or nodal disease. Reportedly, adding T-cell fraction to tumor thickness improved progression-free survival prediction more than adding any other histopathological variable did. Progression-free survival was reportedly predicted by the tumor T-cell fraction independently of thickness, ulceration, mitotic rate and age. The authors framed an effective T-cell-mediated antitumor response in primary melanoma only as a suggestion, not a demonstrated mechanism.

The method behind the library was the immunoSEQ multiplex PCR assay. Primary melanoma tumor tissue was subjected to high-throughput sequencing of the T-cell receptor beta chain. From the authors' description of their analysis: Among the repertoire analyses were the distribution of insertions and deletions and the sharing of TCRB CDR3 between samples. A gradient-boosted model ranked the predictive value of the T-cell fraction against histopathological variables. TCRdb took this table from immuneACCESS and kept in-frame rearrangements with V and J called. Such tables lack part of the clones; where checked against another copy, unresolved V genes explain under half of the gap, and the rest is unexplained. The V and J calls and clone size are taken from that table; D and trimming were inferred from the DNA. This sample comprises 320 or so clones, over 75% of them detected only once. The top ten hold about 8.8% of the sample.

The clonotype comes from a human donor with melanoma. The sample was melanoma tumor tissue. Rearrangement joined TRBV11-3 to TRBJ2-3; the D segment could be TRBD2, given 6 matching bases. The encoded CDR3 is CASRLAPTSTDTQYF. The nucleotides read TGTGCCAGCAGACTAGCACCTACTAGCACAGATACGCAGTATTTT. With all but the CDR3 taken from the reference TRBV11-3 and TRBJ2-3 genes, the full variable domain is: EAGVVQSPRYKIIEKKQPVAFWCNPISGHNTLYWYLQNLGQGPELLIRYENEEAVDDSQLPKDRFSAERLKGVDSTLKIQPAELGDSAVYLCASRLAPTSTDTQYFGPGTRLTVL.